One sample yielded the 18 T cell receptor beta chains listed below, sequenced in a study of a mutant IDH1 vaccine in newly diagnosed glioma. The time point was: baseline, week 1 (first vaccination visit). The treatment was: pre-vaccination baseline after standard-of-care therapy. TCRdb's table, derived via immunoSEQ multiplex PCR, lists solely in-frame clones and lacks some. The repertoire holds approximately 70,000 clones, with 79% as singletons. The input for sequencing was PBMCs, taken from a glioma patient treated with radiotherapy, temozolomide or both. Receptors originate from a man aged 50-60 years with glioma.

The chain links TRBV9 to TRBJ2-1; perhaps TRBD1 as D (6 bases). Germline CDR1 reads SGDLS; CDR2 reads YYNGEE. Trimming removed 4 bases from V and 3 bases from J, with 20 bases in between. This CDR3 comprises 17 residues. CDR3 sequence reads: CASSSRPAGAIYNEQFF. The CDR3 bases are TGTGCCAGCAGCTCACGTCCGGCAGGGGCAATCTACAATGAGCAGTTCTTC.

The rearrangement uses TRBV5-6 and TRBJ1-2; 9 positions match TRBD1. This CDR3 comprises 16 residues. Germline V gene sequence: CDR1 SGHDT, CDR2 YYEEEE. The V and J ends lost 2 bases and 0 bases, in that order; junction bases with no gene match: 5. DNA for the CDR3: TGTGCCAGCAGCTTCTTAACAGGGGGCCCTAACTATGGCTACACCTTC. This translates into CASSFLTGGPNYGYTF.

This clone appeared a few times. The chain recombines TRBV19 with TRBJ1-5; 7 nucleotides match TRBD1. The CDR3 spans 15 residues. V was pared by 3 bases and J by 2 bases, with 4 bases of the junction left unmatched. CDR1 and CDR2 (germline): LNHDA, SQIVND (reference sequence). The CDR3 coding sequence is TGTGCCAGTAGTATTAGGGGGCTGGGCAATCAGCCCCAGCATTTT. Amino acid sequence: CASSIRGLGNQPQHF.

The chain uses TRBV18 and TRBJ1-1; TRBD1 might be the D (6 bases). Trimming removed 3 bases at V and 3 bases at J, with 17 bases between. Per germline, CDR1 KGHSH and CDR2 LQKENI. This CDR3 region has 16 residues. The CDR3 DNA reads TGTGCCAGCTCACCGCGGATATCGGCAGGGGACACTGAAGCTTTCTTT. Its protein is CASSPRISAGDTEAFF.

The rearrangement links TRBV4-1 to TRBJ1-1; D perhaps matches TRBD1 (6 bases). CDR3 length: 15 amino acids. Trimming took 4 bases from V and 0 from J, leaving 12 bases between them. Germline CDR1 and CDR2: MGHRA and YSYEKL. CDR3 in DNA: TGCGCCAGCAGCCCGGCGGACAGTATGAACACTGAAGCTTTCTTT. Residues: CASSPADSMNTEAFF.

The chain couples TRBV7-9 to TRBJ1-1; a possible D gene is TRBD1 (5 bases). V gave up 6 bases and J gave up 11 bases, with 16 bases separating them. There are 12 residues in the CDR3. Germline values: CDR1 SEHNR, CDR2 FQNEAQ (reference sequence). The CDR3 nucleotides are TGTGCCAGCAGTTCCGGACCACAGGAGGCTTTCTTT. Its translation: CASSSGPQEAFF.

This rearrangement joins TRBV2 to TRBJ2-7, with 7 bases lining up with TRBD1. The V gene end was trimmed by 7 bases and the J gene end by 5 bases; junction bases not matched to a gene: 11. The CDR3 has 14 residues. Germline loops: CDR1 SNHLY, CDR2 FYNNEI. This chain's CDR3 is CASIAGTVGHEQYF. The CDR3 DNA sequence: TGTGCCAGCATTGCCGGGACAGTGGGCCACGAGCAGTACTTC.

The CDR3 loop reads CASSDWGGSYNEQFF. The CDR3 bases are TGCGCCAGCAGCGATTGGGGGGGTTCCTACAATGAGCAGTTCTTC. The gene calls are TRBV5-1 and TRBJ2-1; TRBD2 agrees at 7 bases. This CDR3 is built from 15 residues. Germline V lookup: CDR1 SGHRS, CDR2 YFSETQ. V dropped 4 bases and J dropped 1; count of bases not matched to a gene: 5.

The CDR3 here is CASTRGGNYGYTF. The CDR3 coding sequence is TGTGCCAGTACCCGAGGAGGGAACTATGGCTACACCTTC. The chain couples TRBV19 to TRBJ1-2; D is unclear. V was trimmed by 7 bases and J by 2 bases, leaving 11 bases between them. Germline CDR1 and CDR2: LNHDA and SQIVND (reference sequence). The CDR3 totals 13 residues.

This CDR3 reads CASSTTRADEQFF. For the CDR3, the DNA is TGTGCCAGCAGCACCACCAGGGCCGATGAGCAGTTCTTC. J is TRBJ2-1 and V is TRBV7-3, with a possible D match to TRBD1 (5 bases). From germline, CDR1 is SGHTA and CDR2 FQGTGA. This CDR3 comprises 13 residues. V was cut by 5 bases and J by 8 bases, with 13 bases left in between. The variable domain in full, with the rest retrieved from reference TRBV7-3 and TRBJ2-1, is GAGVSQTPSNKVTEKGKYVELRCDPISGHTALYWYRQSLGQGPEFLIYFQGTGAADDSGLPNDRFFAVRPEGSVSTLKIQRTERGDSAVYLCASSTTRADEQFFGPGTRLTVL.

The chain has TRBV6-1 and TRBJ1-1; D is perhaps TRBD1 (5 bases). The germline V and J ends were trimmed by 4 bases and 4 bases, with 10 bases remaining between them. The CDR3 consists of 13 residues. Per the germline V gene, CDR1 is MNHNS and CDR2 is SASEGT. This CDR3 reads CASSVGVFTEAFF. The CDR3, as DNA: TGTGCCAGCAGTGTAGGGGTTTTCACTGAAGCTTTCTTT.

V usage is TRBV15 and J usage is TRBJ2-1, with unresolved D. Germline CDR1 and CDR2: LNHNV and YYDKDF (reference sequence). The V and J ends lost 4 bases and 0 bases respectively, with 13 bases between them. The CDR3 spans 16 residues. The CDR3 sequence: CATSTRTASSYNEQFF. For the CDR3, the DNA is TGTGCCACCAGCACCAGGACGGCAAGCTCCTACAATGAGCAGTTCTTC.

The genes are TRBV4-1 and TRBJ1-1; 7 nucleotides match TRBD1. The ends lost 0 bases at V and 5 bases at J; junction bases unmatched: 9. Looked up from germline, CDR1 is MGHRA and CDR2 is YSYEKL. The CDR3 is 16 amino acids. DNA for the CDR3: TGCGCCAGCAGCCAAGAGAAGGGGGCAGTTGCAACTGAAGCTTTCTTT. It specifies CASSQEKGAVATEAFF.

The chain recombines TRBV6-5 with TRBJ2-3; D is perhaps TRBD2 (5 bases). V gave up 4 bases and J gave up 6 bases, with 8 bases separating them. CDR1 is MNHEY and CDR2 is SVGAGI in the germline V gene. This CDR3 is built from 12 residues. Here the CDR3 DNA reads TGTGCCAGCAGTTCCCCGGGGGATACGCAGTATTTT. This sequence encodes CASSSPGDTQYF.

The CDR3 loop is CASSVSGPREKLFF. In DNA, the CDR3 is TGTGCCAGCAGTGTTTCGGGACCAAGGGAAAAACTGTTTTTT. The J gene is TRBJ1-4, the V gene TRBV25-1; D might be TRBD1 (5 bases). With 4 bases removed from V and 8 bases from J, the gap between germline ends came to 14 bases. This CDR3 has 14 residues. Germline V lookup: CDR1 MGHDK, CDR2 SYGVNS. The full variable domain, completed using reference TRBV25-1 and TRBJ1-4, is EADIYQTPRYLVIGTGKKITLECSQTMGHDKMYWYQQDPGMELHLIHYSYGVNSTEKGDLSSESTVSRIRTEHFPLTLESARPSHTSQYLCASSVSGPREKLFFGSGTQLSVL.

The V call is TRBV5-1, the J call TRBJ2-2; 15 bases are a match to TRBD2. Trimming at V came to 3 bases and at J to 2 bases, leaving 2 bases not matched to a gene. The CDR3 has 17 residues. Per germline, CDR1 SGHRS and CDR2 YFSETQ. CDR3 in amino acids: CASSWGLAGGNTGELFF. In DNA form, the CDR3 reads TGCGCCAGCAGCTGGGGACTAGCGGGGGGTAACACCGGGGAGCTGTTTTTT.

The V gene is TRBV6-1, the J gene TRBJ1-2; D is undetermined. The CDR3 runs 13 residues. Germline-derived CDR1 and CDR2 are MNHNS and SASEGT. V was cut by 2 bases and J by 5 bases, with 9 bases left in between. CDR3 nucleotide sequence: TGTGCCAGCAGTGAAAGCTCCGCATATGGCTACACCTTC. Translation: CASSESSAYGYTF.

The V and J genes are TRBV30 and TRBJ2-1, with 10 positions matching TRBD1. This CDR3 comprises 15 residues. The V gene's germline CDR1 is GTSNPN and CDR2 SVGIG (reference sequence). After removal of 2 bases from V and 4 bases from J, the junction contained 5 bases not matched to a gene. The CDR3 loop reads CAWSPGQGFYNEQFF. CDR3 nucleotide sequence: TGTGCCTGGAGTCCGGGACAGGGGTTTTACAATGAGCAGTTCTTC.